This T cell receptor (beta chain) was captured by sequencing in a study of regulatory T cells in long-lasting Graves disease. Whole-study context: Antithyroid drugs had been taken by newly diagnosed Graves' patients for under 3 months.

Time point indicated: newly diagnosed GD, antithyroid drugs for less than 3 months. Making the TCR library involved RNA that had been extracted from PBMCs. To make TCR beta libraries, researchers used iRepertoire HTBI primers and Arm-PCR of CDR3 regions. TCRdb reprocessed the multiplex PCR reads with MiXCR, giving one entry per CDR3 protein. Of roughly 500,000 distinct CDR3 sequences in the sample, about 14% are singletons; the top ten hold roughly a sixth. This CDR3 region has 16 residues. CDR1 and CDR2 from the germline V gene are SEHNR and FQNEAQ (reference sequence). V lost 5 bases, J lost 5 bases, and 21 bases lay in between. The same sample was also used in a study of T cells in Graves' hyperthyroidism and ophthalmopathy. As reported in that work: Lactation, pregnancy, other autoimmune disease or uncontrolled infection excluded patients.

This sequence joins TRBV7-9 and TRBJ2-5; maybe TRBD1 (6 bases). The sequence was collected from a woman in her 50s with Graves disease. This specimen was peripheral blood mononuclear cells (PBMCs), taken at new diagnosis, from a patient treated with antithyroid drugs. The chain's CDR3 is CASSPPLQGPLETQYF. The CDR3 DNA is TGTGCCAGCAGCCCTCCCTTACAGGGTCCGTTGGAGACCCAGTACTTC.